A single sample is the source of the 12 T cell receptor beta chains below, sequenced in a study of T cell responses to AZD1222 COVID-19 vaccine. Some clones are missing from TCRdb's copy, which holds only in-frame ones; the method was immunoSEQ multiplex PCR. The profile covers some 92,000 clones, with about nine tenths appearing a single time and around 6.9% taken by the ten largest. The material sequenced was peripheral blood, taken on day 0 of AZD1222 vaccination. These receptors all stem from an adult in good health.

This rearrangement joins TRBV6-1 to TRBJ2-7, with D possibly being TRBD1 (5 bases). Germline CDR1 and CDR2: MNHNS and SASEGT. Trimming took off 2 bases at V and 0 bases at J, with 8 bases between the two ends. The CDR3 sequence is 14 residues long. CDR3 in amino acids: CASSERGYSYEQYF. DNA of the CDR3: TGTGCCAGCAGTGAAAGGGGTTACTCCTACGAGCAGTACTTC.

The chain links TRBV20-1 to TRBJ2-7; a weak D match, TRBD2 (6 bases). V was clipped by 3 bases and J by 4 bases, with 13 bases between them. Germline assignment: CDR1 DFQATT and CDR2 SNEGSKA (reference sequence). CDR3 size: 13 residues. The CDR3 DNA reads TGCAGTGCTAGTGGGCGGGATGGTTACGAGCAGTACTTC. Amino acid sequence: CSASGRDGYEQYF.

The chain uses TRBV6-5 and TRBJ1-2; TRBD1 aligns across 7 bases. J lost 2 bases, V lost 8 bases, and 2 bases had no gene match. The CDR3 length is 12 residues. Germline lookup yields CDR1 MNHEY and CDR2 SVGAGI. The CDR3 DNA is TGTGCCAGCCTGACAGGGAACTATGGCTACACCTTC. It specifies CASLTGNYGYTF.

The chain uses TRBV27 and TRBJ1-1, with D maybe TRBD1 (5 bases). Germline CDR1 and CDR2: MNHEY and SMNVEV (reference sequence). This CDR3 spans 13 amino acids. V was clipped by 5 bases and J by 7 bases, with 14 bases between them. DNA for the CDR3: TGTGCCAGCAGTAACCCGGACACCCTTGAAGCTTTCTTT. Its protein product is CASSNPDTLEAFF.

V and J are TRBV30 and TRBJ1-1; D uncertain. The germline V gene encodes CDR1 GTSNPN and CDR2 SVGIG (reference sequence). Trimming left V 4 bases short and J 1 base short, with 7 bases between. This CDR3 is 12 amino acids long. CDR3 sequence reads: CAWMAGNTEAFF. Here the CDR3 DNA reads TGTGCCTGGATGGCCGGGAACACTGAAGCTTTCTTT.

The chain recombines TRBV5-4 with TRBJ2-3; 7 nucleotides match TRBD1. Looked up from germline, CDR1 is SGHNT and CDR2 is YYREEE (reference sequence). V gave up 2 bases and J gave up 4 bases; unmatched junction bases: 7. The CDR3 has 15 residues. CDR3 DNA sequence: TGTGCCAGCAGCTTAAAAGGGGGCGGGTCAGATACGCAGTATTTT. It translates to CASSLKGGGSDTQYF.

CDR3 DNA sequence: TGTGCCAGCAGCTTATTAGGAGGGTCTCGGACAGAGACCCAGTACTTC. This encodes CASSLLGGSRTETQYF. The chain recombines TRBV7-2 with TRBJ2-5, with D maybe TRBD2 (6 bases). CDR1 is SGHTA and CDR2 is FQGNSA in the germline V gene. The ends were cut back, 2 bases at V and 4 bases at J, with 17 bases in the middle. This CDR3 comprises 16 residues.

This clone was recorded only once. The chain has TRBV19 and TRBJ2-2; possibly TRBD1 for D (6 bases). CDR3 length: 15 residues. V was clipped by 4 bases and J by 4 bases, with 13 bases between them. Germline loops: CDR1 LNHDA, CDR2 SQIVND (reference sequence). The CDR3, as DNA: TGTGCCAGTAGTAGGTCTAACAGGGTCACCGGGGAGCTGTTTTTT. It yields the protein CASSRSNRVTGELFF.

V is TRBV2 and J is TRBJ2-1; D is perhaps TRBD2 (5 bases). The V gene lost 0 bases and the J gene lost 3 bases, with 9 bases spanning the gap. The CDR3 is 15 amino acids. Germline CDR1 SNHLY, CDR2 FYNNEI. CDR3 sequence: CASSEARTYYNEQFF. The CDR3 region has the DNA TGTGCCAGCAGTGAAGCGCGGACTTACTACAATGAGCAGTTCTTC.

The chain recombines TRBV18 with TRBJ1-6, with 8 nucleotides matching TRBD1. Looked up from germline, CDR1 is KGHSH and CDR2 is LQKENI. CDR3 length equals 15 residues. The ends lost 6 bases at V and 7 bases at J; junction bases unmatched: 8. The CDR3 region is CASSRQGSENSPLHF. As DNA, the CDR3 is TGTGCCAGCTCGAGACAGGGGTCGGAAAATTCACCCCTCCACTTT.

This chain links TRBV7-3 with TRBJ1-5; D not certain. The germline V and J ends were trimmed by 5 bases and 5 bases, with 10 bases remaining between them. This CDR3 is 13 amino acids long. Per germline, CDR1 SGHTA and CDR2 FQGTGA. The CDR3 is CASSLSPYQPQHF. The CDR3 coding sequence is TGTGCCAGCAGCCTTAGCCCCTATCAGCCCCAGCATTTT. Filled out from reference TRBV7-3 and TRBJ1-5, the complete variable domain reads GAGVSQTPSNKVTEKGKYVELRCDPISGHTALYWYRQSLGQGPEFLIYFQGTGAADDSGLPNDRFFAVRPEGSVSTLKIQRTERGDSAVYLCASSLSPYQPQHFGDGTRLSIL.

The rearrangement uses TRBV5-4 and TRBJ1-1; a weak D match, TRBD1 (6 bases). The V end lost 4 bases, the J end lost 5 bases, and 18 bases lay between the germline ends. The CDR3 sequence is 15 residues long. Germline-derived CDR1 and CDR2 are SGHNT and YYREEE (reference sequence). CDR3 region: CASSIQGLDGTEAFF. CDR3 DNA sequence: TGTGCCAGCAGCATACAGGGTTTAGATGGAACTGAAGCTTTCTTT.